The rows below give T cell receptor beta chains drawn from one sample of a study of blood T cells in healthy people across ages. TCRdb fed the 5' RACE reads into MiXCR, producing one record per CDR3 protein. The table records under 1,100,000 distinct CDR3 sequences, approximately 26% of them present only once. This same sample was also taken into another study, of T cells of mothers and their children.

Sequenced: blood. These receptors all come from a girl under 10 years old in good health. The CDR3 runs from the conserved cysteine through the conserved F or W. Each record gives: CDR3 length, D gene, V gene, clone size, J gene, CDR3 DNA, CDR3 protein. D genes are given only for firm matches. Rows may omit the clone size; those that give it use once, few, many or a size class.

14	NA	TRBV5-1	NA	TRBJ1-4	TGCGCCAGCAGCCTCGGGAGCCCAGTAGCAAAACTGTTTTTT	CASSLGSPVAKLFF
14	TRBD1	TRBV7-2	few	TRBJ1-2	TGTGCCAGCAGCAAACGGACAGGGGACTATGGCTACACCTTC	CASSKRTGDYGYTF
13	NA	TRBV12-3/TRBV12-4	many	TRBJ2-5	TGTGCCAGCAGTTTGGCAGGCTTAGAGACCCAGTACTTC	CASSLAGLETQYF
15	TRBD1	TRBV5-1	few	TRBJ2-1	TGCGCCAGCAGCTTGTTACAGGGGGATAGGAATGAGCAGTTCTTC	CASSLLQGDRNEQFF
15	NA	TRBV12-3/TRBV12-4	NA	TRBJ2-3	TGTGCCAGCTCATCGATTGTAGTGAGAGCAGATACGCAGTATTTT	CASSSIVVRADTQYF
12	TRBD1	TRBV6-5	NA	TRBJ2-3	TGCGCCAGCAGTTTTCAGGGGGATACGCGGTATTTT	CASSFQGDTRYF
13	TRBD1	TRBV25-1	many	TRBJ2-5	TGTGCCAGCAGACAGGGGGGCCAAGAGACCCAGTACTTC	CASRQGGQETQYF
13	TRBD1	TRBV27	NA	TRBJ2-1	TGTGCCGCCTGGACAGGGGCCAACAATGAGCAGTTCTTC	CAAWTGANNEQFF
20	NA	TRBV21-1	few	TRBJ2-7	TGTGCCAGCAGCACAAACCTGACTAGCGGGAACACTCAGAAAACCTACGAGCAGTACTTC	CASSTNLTSGNTQKTYEQYF
16	NA	TRBV11-1	NA	TRBJ2-5	TGTGCCAGCAGCCTTGCTCGTGGGGCGGTGGAAGAGACCCAGTACTTC	CASSLARGAVEETQYF
15	NA	TRBV20-1	NA	TRBJ1-6	TGCAGTGCTAGTGCTGTTGGACAGTATAATTCACCCCTCCACTTT	CSASAVGQYNSPLHF
14	NA	TRBV19	few	TRBJ2-7	TGTGCCAGTAGTACCCAGGGGGGTTCCTACGAGCAGTACTTC	CASSTQGGSYEQYF
13	TRBD2	TRBV29-1	few	TRBJ2-1	TGCAGCGTCCCCGGACTAGCGGGAAATGAGCAGTTCTTC	CSVPGLAGNEQFF
13	NA	TRBV28	few	TRBJ2-7	TGTGCCAGCAATAGACAGATTACCTACGAGCAGTACTTC	CASNRQITYEQYF
19	NA	TRBV4-1	NA	TRBJ2-6	TGCGCCAGCAGCCACTGGGACGAAGGATTTAACTCTGGGGCCAACGTCCTGACTTTC	CASSHWDEGFNSGANVLTF
12	NA	TRBV12-3/TRBV12-4	NA	TRBJ2-2	TGTGCCAGCAAGCAGGGGTCCGGGGAGCTGTTTTTT	CASKQGSGELFF
12	NA	TRBV5-1	NA	TRBJ2-1	TGCGCCAGCAGCTTGGGAGAATCTGAGCAGTTCTTC	CASSLGESEQFF
15	NA	TRBV7-2	few	TRBJ2-3	TGTGCCAGCAGCTTCACGGCGGGGGCTTTAGATACGCAGTATTTT	CASSFTAGALDTQYF
14	NA	TRBV5-1	NA	TRBJ2-5	TGCGCCAGCAGCTTCCGGGACTTGGAGGAGACCCAGTACTTC	CASSFRDLEETQYF
14	TRBD1	TRBV20-1	few	TRBJ1-1	TGCAGTGCGGACAGGGTATTGGTGAGGACTGAAGCTTTCTTT	CSADRVLVRTEAFF
16	NA	TRBV4-3	NA	TRBJ2-3	TGCGCCAGCAGCCAAGATCCCGGGGCTAGCACAGATACGCAGTATTTT	CASSQDPGASTDTQYF
14	NA	TRBV25-1	NA	TRBJ2-7	TGTGCCAGCAGCCCCAATAGGGAATTTTCCGAGCAGTACTTC	CASSPNREFSEQYF
15	NA	TRBV24-1	few	TRBJ2-1	TGTGCCACCGAAGACACGGTTAGCTCCTACAATGAGCAGTTCTTC	CATEDTVSSYNEQFF
14	TRBD1	TRBV9	few	TRBJ1-1	TGTGCCAGCAGCGTAAGTACAGGGGCCACTGAAGCTTTCTTT	CASSVSTGATEAFF
16	NA	TRBV7-2	NA	TRBJ1-5	TGTGCCAGCAGCTTACGGCGTGGGGTTGGGAATCAGCCCCAGCATTTT	CASSLRRGVGNQPQHF
15	NA	TRBV5-5	few	TRBJ1-2	TGTGCCAGCAGCTCGGAGTTCAGGATCGCTGGCGGCTACACCTTC	CASSSEFRIAGGYTF
15	NA	TRBV7-2	NA	TRBJ1-5	TGTGCCAGCAGCTTAGGGGGCAGGTGGAATCAGCCCCAGCATTTT	CASSLGGRWNQPQHF
14	NA	TRBV5-1	NA	TRBJ2-7	TGCGCCAGCAGTTCCGGATTAGCGTACTACGAGCAGTACTTC	CASSSGLAYYEQYF
12	NA	TRBV20-1	NA	TRBJ2-4	TGCAGTGCTGGGGCTCAGGGGAACATTCAGTACTTC	CSAGAQGNIQYF
12	NA	TRBV20-1	few	TRBJ2-5	TGCAGTGCCCCACTAGGACAAGAGACCCAGTACTTC	CSAPLGQETQYF
14	NA	TRBV5-1	few	TRBJ2-5	TGCGCCAGCAGCGGGAACACCCCGGCGGAGACCCAGTACTTC	CASSGNTPAETQYF
16	NA	TRBV29-1	NA	TRBJ2-3	TGCAGCGTTGAAGATCCCCTAGCGTATAGCACAGATACGCAGTATTTT	CSVEDPLAYSTDTQYF
13	NA	TRBV29-1	few	TRBJ2-5	TGCAGCGCCGGAGGACAGCTAATAGAGACCCAGTACTTC	CSAGGQLIETQYF
15	TRBD1	TRBV5-1	NA	TRBJ1-1	TGCGCCAGCAGCCCTGGTTGGCAGGGGGGCACTGAAGCTTTCTTT	CASSPGWQGGTEAFF
14	NA	TRBV5-5	NA	TRBJ2-1	TGTGCCAGCAGCGAGACAGCAACCGACGATGAGCAGTTCTTC	CASSETATDDEQFF
15	NA	TRBV5-1	NA	TRBJ2-7	TGCGCCAGCAGCCTCGGGACAACATTCTCCTACGAGCAGTACTTC	CASSLGTTFSYEQYF
15	NA	TRBV27	NA	TRBJ1-1	TGTGCCAGCAGTCCACGACAGGAGGTTTGGACTGAAGCTTTCTTT	CASSPRQEVWTEAFF
13	TRBD2	TRBV28	many	TRBJ2-7	TGTGCCAGCAGGACTAGCGGCTCCTACGAGCAGTACTTC	CASRTSGSYEQYF
15	NA	TRBV20-1	NA	TRBJ1-4	TGCAGTGCTCTTACACAGGATTCCGCTAATGAAAAACTGTTTTTT	CSALTQDSANEKLFF
14	TRBD2	TRBV29-1	NA	TRBJ2-2	TGCAGCGTTGACGGGACCGGGACTAGCGGAGAGCTGTTTTTT	CSVDGTGTSGELFF
16	TRBD2	TRBV12-3/TRBV12-4	NA	TRBJ2-1	TGTGCCAGCAGTCCGGATAGCGGGAGATCCTACAATGAGCAGTTCTTC	CASSPDSGRSYNEQFF
14	NA	TRBV6-5	NA	TRBJ2-1	TGTGCCAGCAGTTTCCAAACCCGGTTGGATGGGCAGTTCTTC	CASSFQTRLDGQFF
15	NA	TRBV24-1	NA	TRBJ2-3	TGTGCCACCAGTGATTCATCGACTCGAACAGATACGCAGTATTTT	CATSDSSTRTDTQYF
14	NA	TRBV12-5	NA	TRBJ2-3	TGTGCTAGTGGTCTACGGACGGACACAGATACGCAGTATTTT	CASGLRTDTDTQYF
12	NA	TRBV7-9	NA	TRBJ2-7	TGTGCCATACCGACAGAGGGATACGAGCAGTACTTC	CAIPTEGYEQYF
15	NA	TRBV7-2	many	TRBJ2-5	TGTGCCAGCAGCCGGGCCAGCGCCGGGAAAGAGACCCAGTACTTC	CASSRASAGKETQYF
15	TRBD2	TRBV7-9	NA	TRBJ2-3	TGTGCCAGCAGCCCCAGACTAGCGGACACAGATACGCAGTATTTT	CASSPRLADTDTQYF
17	NA	TRBV12-3/TRBV12-4	few	TRBJ2-2	TGTGCCAGCAGCTTAGAAAGGGAAGCCATTAACACCGGGGAGCTGTTTTTT	CASSLEREAINTGELFF
13	NA	TRBV7-3	few	TRBJ2-3	TGTGCCAGCAGCTTAATTTCGGGTGATACGCAGTATTTT	CASSLISGDTQYF
17	NA	TRBV4-1	few	TRBJ2-5	TGCGCCAGCAGCCAAAACCAGGGCGGGGAACCAGGGGGGACCCAGTACTTC	CASSQNQGGEPGGTQYF
16	TRBD1	TRBV20-1	once	TRBJ2-7	TGCAGTGCTAGGGGGGTGGGGACAGGGTACTCCTACGAGCAGTACTTC	CSARGVGTGYSYEQYF
14	NA	TRBV6-2/TRBV6-3	few	TRBJ2-5	TGTGCCAGCAGTTTCGACAGTATCGGGGAGACCCAGTACTTC	CASSFDSIGETQYF
12	NA	TRBV25-1	NA	TRBJ2-1	TGTGCCAGCAGTGGTCAGGGTTGGGAGCAGTTCTTC	CASSGQGWEQFF
13	NA	TRBV10-3	NA	TRBJ2-5	TGTGCCATCAAAGGGCAGGCGGAAGAGACCCAGTACTTC	CAIKGQAEETQYF
18	NA	TRBV28	few	TRBJ1-4	TGTGCCAGCACCCCCATGTTCGGACAGCCCACAACTAATGAAAAACTGTTTTTT	CASTPMFGQPTTNEKLFF
13	TRBD2	TRBV29-1	few	TRBJ2-3	TGCAGCGTTTGGGCGGGAGGGGAAGATACGCAGTATTTT	CSVWAGGEDTQYF
16	TRBD2	TRBV29-1	few	TRBJ2-3	TGCAGCGTTGAAGCCCAGGCCGGCGGGGGGACAGATACGCAGTATTTT	CSVEAQAGGGTDTQYF
15	NA	TRBV19	many	TRBJ2-4	TGTGCCAGTAGTTCGAACAGAATCGACAAAAACATTCAGTACTTC	CASSSNRIDKNIQYF
16	TRBD2	TRBV20-1	NA	TRBJ2-7	TGCAGTGCCCTCACAGCGGGAGGGCCTTCCTCCTACGAGCAGTACTTC	CSALTAGGPSSYEQYF
15	NA	TRBV20-1	NA	TRBJ2-5	TGCAGTGCTAGAGATCTTCGGGGGGCCAGCGAGACCCAGTACTTC	CSARDLRGASETQYF